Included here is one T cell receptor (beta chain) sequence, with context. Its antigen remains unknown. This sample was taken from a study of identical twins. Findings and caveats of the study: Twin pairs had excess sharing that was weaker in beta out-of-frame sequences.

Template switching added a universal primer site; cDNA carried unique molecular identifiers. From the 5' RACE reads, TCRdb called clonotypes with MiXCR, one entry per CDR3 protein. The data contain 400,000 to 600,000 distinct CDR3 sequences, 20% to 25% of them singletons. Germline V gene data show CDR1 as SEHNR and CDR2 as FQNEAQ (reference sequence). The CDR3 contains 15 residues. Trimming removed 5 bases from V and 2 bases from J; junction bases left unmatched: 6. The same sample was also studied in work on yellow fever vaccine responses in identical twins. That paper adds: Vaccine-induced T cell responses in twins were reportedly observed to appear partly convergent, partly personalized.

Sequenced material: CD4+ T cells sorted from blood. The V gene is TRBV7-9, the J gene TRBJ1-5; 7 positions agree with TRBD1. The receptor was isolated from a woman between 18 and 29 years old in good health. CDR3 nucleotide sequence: TGTGCCAGCAGCCCCTCAGGGGGACGCAATCAGCCCCAGCATTTT. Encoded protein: CASSPSGGRNQPQHF.